These 27 T cell receptor beta chains originate from one sample sequenced in a study of CXCR3-negative and CXCR3-positive naive CD8 T cells. Study-wide results and caveats: The TRB CDR3s that CXCR3-positive naive cells carried were more hydrophobic than those of CXCR3-negative naive cells.

No antigen has been assigned to these receptors. Preparation of TRB cDNA libraries relied on 5' RACE carrying UMI labels. TCRdb processed the 5' RACE reads again and assigns one entry to each CDR3 protein, with no DNA. This sample's clone table lists approximately 100,000 distinct CDR3 sequences. Sequencing used naive CXCR3+ CD8+ T cells from blood. Subset: CD45RO-CCR7+CD27+CD95- naive CD8+ T cells expressing CXCR3 (TNR3+). These receptors were taken from a human donor in good health. Some clones in this sample may be carry-over from other donors' samples.

The chain carries TRBV12-3 or TRBV12-4 and TRBJ1-2; there is no DNA to check the TCRdb D call of TRBD1. CDR3 size: 12 residues. CDR3 protein: CASNGAGDGYTF.

This chain connects TRBV20-1 to TRBJ2-7; TCRdb gives TRBD1 as the D gene, but with no DNA this cannot be confirmed. The CDR3 is 16 amino acids. Germline CDR1 is DFQATT and CDR2 is SNEGSKA (reference sequence). The CDR3 spells CSARPPRGETPYEQYF.

The chain uses TRBV6-1 and TRBJ2-7; TCRdb designates TRBD2, a call that cannot be tested without DNA. Germline V CDR1 and CDR2: MNHNS, SASEGT. The CDR3 consists of 14 residues. The CDR3 protein is CASSDLAGIYEQYF.

This chain connects TRBV6-5 to TRBJ2-3. This CDR3 spans 15 amino acids. Germline lookup yields CDR1 MNHEY and CDR2 SVGAGI. CDR3: CASRDADDFTDTQYF.

This sequence joins TRBV7-2 and TRBJ2-7; without DNA, the TCRdb call of TRBD2 cannot be checked. The CDR3 is 14 amino acids. Germline V gives CDR1 SGHTA, CDR2 FQGNSA. The CDR3 region is CASEDGTVLYEQYF.

This chain connects TRBV20-1 to TRBJ2-1. Germline V CDR1 and CDR2: DFQATT, SNEGSKA (reference sequence). This CDR3 is built from 14 residues. The CDR3 is CSASLLWLSYEQFF.

This chain connects TRBV7-9 to TRBJ2-2. The CDR3 consists of 13 residues. Germline lookup yields CDR1 SEHNR and CDR2 FQNEAQ (reference sequence). The CDR3: CASSYTGAGELFF. Full variable domain (remainder filled in from reference TRBV7-9 and TRBJ2-2): DTGVSQNPRHKITKRGQNVTFRCDPISEHNRLYWYRQTLGQGPEFLTYFQNEAQLEKSRLLSDRFSAERPKGSFSTLEIQRTEQGDSAMYLCASSYTGAGELFFGEGSRLTVL.

This chain uses TRBV12-3 or TRBV12-4 with TRBJ2-3; the TRBD1 assignment by TCRdb is unverifiable without DNA. CDR3 length: 15 amino acids. The CDR3 is CASSFRDRSTDTQYF.

V and J are TRBV5-6 and TRBJ2-1. Germline CDR1 reads SGHDT; CDR2 reads YYEEEE. CDR3 size: 11 residues. CDR3 region: CASSENNEQFF.

The chain employs TRBV6-2 or TRBV6-3 and TRBJ2-1. Germline CDR1 and CDR2: MNHEY and SVGEGT. There are 16 residues in the CDR3. CDR3 sequence reads: CASSYSGLRPDNEQFF.

V usage is TRBV7-2 and J usage is TRBJ2-7; TCRdb selects TRBD1, and the lack of DNA leaves this call unchecked. Germline V lookup: CDR1 SGHTA, CDR2 FQGNSA. CDR3 length: 18 amino acids. The CDR3 sequence: CASSLAASQRHLSYEQYF.

This chain connects TRBV28 to TRBJ2-3. The CDR3 loop spans 14 amino acids. Germline loops: CDR1 MDHEN, CDR2 SYDVKM. This chain's CDR3 is CASISSLGTDTQYF.

This chain joins TRBV12-3 or TRBV12-4 and TRBJ1-2. The CDR3 runs 15 residues. The CDR3 here is CASSAAGGANYGYTF.

The genes are TRBV19 and TRBJ2-1; TCRdb picks TRBD1, but there is no DNA to check that call. Germline V CDR1 and CDR2: LNHDA, SQIVND (reference sequence). CDR3 length: 14 residues. CDR3 sequence: CASSILQGANEQFF.

This chain links TRBV2 with TRBJ2-2; TCRdb reports TRBD1, a call that lacks DNA to check it against. The CDR3 spans 12 residues. Germline loops: CDR1 SNHLY, CDR2 FYNNEI. The CDR3 sequence: CASSPGVGELFF.

V and J are TRBV10-2 and TRBJ2-3. The CDR3 has 12 amino acids. Germline lookup yields CDR1 WSHSY and CDR2 SAAADI. The CDR3 spells CASSEGPHTQYF.

V usage is TRBV5-5 and J usage is TRBJ2-3; the D call of TRBD1 rests on TCRdb alone, since no DNA is present to check it. CDR3 length equals 16 residues. Germline V lookup: CDR1 SGHKS, CDR2 YYEKEE (reference sequence). This CDR3 is CASRQKGQGLWDTQYF.

The chain couples TRBV14 to TRBJ2-3; TCRdb selects TRBD2, and the lack of DNA leaves this call unchecked. This CDR3 is 18 amino acids long. Germline CDR1 is SGHDN and CDR2 is FVKESK. The chain's CDR3 is CASSQGSFRDWSTDTQYF.

The chain recombines TRBV12-3 or TRBV12-4 with TRBJ2-2; lacking DNA, the TRBD1 call made by TCRdb goes unchecked. The CDR3 totals 14 residues. CDR3: CASSGAVVTGELFF.

The V call is TRBV23-1, the J call TRBJ2-1; TCRdb picks TRBD2, but there is no DNA to check that call. TRBV23-1 is sorted into the ORF group, with uncertain function. The CDR3 loop spans 19 amino acids. The CDR3 region is CASSQSPASTSGPYNEQFF.

The J gene is TRBJ2-7, the V gene TRBV7-2; the D gene TCRdb calls, TRBD1, cannot be checked with no DNA. Germline CDR1 SGHTA, CDR2 FQGNSA. This CDR3 has 16 residues. The CDR3 loop reads CASSLSGTDLFYEQYF.

This rearrangement joins TRBV29-1 to TRBJ2-2; TCRdb's assignment of TRBD2 cannot be checked, as there is no DNA. Germline loops: CDR1 SQVTM, CDR2 ANQGSEA. The CDR3 is 13 residues long. CDR3 sequence reads: CSVVQGGTGELFF.

The chain couples TRBV9 to TRBJ2-6; TCRdb's D call, TRBD2, is unchecked because there is no DNA. The CDR3 length is 17 residues. Germline values: CDR1 SGDLS, CDR2 YYNGEE. This chain's CDR3 is CASSVKREPVGANVLTF.

The chain links TRBV12-3 or TRBV12-4 to TRBJ2-2; TCRdb reports TRBD1, a call that lacks DNA to check it against. CDR3 length: 12 residues. CDR3 protein: CASSSRPGELFF.

The chain joins TRBV29-1 to TRBJ2-7; TCRdb names TRBD1, which stays unverified in the absence of DNA. The germline gives CDR1 SQVTM, CDR2 ANQGSEA. This CDR3 contains 12 residues. CDR3 sequence reads: CSVRGLRYEQYF.

The rearrangement joins TRBV28 to TRBJ2-7; the TRBD1 assignment by TCRdb is unverifiable without DNA. From germline, CDR1 is MDHEN and CDR2 SYDVKM. The CDR3 has 15 amino acids. This chain's CDR3 is CASSLAGSAGGEQYF.

V usage is TRBV7-6 and J usage is TRBJ2-1; TCRdb returns TRBD1, unconfirmable since there is no DNA. The CDR3 runs to 14 residues. The V gene's germline CDR1 is SGHVS and CDR2 FNYEAQ. The CDR3 protein is CASSLGGHGYEQFF.